These 7 T cell receptor beta chains came from one sample sequenced in a study of control samples from healthy donors and cancer patients. Produced via immunoSEQ multiplex PCR; TCRdb's table is partial and in-frame only. The sample includes approximately 100,000 clones, roughly 92% seen only once; the top ten take about 3%. The sequencing input was blood. The source of these receptors is a human donor in good health. The donor label of this sample is uncertain.

The chain uses TRBV7-3 and TRBJ2-1; D possibly corresponds to TRBD1 (6 bases). CDR1 is SGHTA and CDR2 is FQGTGA in the germline V gene. V gave up 5 bases and J gave up 2 bases, with 16 bases separating them. CDR3 length: 16 amino acids. The CDR3 nucleotides are TGTGCCAGCAGCCTAGCCCCATCAGGGGCCTACAATGAGCAGTTCTTC. This codes for CASSLAPSGAYNEQFF.

The genes are TRBV11-2 and TRBJ2-5; 8 nucleotides agree with TRBD1. CDR1 and CDR2 (germline): SGHAT, FQNNGV. The CDR3 runs to 14 residues. Trimming cost V 5 bases and J 7 bases; bases outside gene matches: 9. CDR3 bases: TGTGCCAGCAGCCAACAGGGGGTGAGGGGGACCCAGTACTTC. Translation: CASSQQGVRGTQYF. Filled out from reference TRBV11-2 and TRBJ2-5, the complete variable domain reads EAGVAQSPRYKIIEKRQSVAFWCNPISGHATLYWYQQILGQGPKLLIQFQNNGVVDDSQLPKDRFSAERLKGVDSTLKIQPAKLEDSAVYLCASSQQGVRGTQYFGPGTRLLVL.

The chain carries TRBV9 and TRBJ1-2; TRBD1 might be the D (6 bases). The ends were cut back, 0 bases at V and 3 bases at J, with 21 bases in the middle. Germline V CDR1 and CDR2: SGDLS, YYNGEE. There are 18 residues in the CDR3. CDR3 sequence: CASSVGPGVAYKDYGYTF. In DNA form, the CDR3 reads TGTGCCAGCAGCGTAGGTCCAGGGGTGGCATATAAAGACTATGGCTACACCTTC.

The chain has TRBV2 and TRBJ1-2; 10 nucleotides agree with TRBD1. Trimming removed 7 bases from V and 2 bases from J; junction bases left unmatched: 10. Germline V gene lookup returns CDR1 SNHLY and CDR2 FYNNEI. There are 16 residues in the CDR3. CDR3 protein: CASNPGQGMKNYGYTF. In DNA, the CDR3 is TGTGCCAGCAATCCGGGACAGGGGATGAAGAACTATGGCTACACCTTC.

J is TRBJ1-3 and V is TRBV7-6; 9 nucleotides align to TRBD1. The CDR3 is 16 residues long. In germline, CDR1 is SGHVS, CDR2 FNYEAQ. V lost 4 bases, J lost 0 bases, and 4 bases stayed unmatched. The CDR3: CASSSGTGISGNTIYF. In DNA form, the CDR3 reads TGTGCCAGCAGCTCCGGGACAGGGATCTCTGGAAACACCATATATTTT.

A single count supports this clone. This chain uses TRBV6-2 or TRBV6-3 with TRBJ1-2, with 9 bases that match TRBD1. From germline, CDR1 is MNHEY and CDR2 SVGEGT. With 4 bases clipped from V and 5 bases from J, the junction kept 11 bases outside the gene matches. The CDR3 contains 16 residues. The CDR3 region has the DNA TGTGCCAGCAGTTTGGGACAGGGAAGCCTCCATTATGGCTACACCTTC. It specifies CASSLGQGSLHYGYTF.

In this sample, this clone turned up once. The V call is TRBV7-9, the J call TRBJ1-5; no firm D call. Germline assignment: CDR1 SEHNR and CDR2 FQNEAQ (reference sequence). The V end was cut by 3 bases, the J end by 3 bases, with 12 bases between. There are 15 residues in the CDR3. The CDR3 DNA reads TGTGCCAGCAGCTTTTCCTCCAATTCCAATCAGCCCCAGCATTTT. This translates into CASSFSSNSNQPQHF.